This TCR beta chain was sequenced for a study of Tregs in tolerant kidney transplant recipients. CDR1 is MNHNS, CDR2 SASEGT, per germline. The CDR3 loop spans 14 amino acids. Trimming took 6 bases from V and 7 from J; bases not matched to a gene: 7. Generated by immunoSEQ multiplex PCR, the TCRdb table keeps only in-frame clones and is missing some. The repertoire has over 50,000 clones, over 70% of them found once; the top ten carry around 5.2%. This TCR came from a human donor in good health. Sequenced input: CD4+ T cells from blood. The chain recombines TRBV6-1 with TRBJ1-4; 8 nucleotides line up with TRBD1. The CDR3 region has the DNA TGTGCCAGCAGGAACAGGGGGGGGAGTGAAAAACTGTTTTTT. It is translated as CASRNRGGSEKLFF.